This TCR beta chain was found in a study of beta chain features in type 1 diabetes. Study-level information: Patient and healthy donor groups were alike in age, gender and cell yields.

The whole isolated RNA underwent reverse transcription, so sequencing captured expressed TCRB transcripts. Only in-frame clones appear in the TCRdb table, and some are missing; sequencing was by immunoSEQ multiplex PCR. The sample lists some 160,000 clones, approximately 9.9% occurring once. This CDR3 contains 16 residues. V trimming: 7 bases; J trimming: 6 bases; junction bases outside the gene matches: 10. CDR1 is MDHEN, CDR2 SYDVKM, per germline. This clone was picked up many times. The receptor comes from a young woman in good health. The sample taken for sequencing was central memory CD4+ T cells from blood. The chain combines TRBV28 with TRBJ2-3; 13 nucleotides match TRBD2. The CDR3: CASTLGLAGETDTQYF. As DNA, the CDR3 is TGTGCCAGCACCTTAGGACTAGCGGGAGAAACTGATACGCAGTATTTT. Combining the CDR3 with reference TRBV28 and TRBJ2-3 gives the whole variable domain DVKVTQSSRYLVKRTGEKVFLECVQDMDHENMFWYRQDPGLGLRLIYFSYDVKMKEKGDIPEGYSVSREKKERFSLILESASTNQTSMYLCASTLGLAGETDTQYFGPGTRLTVL.